This is a list of T cell receptor beta chains from one sample in a study of CD8 T cells in Susac syndrome. TCRdb redid the calling of the immunoSEQ multiplex PCR reads with MiXCR, one entry per CDR3 protein. The sample shows approximately 130,000 distinct CDR3 sequences, around nine tenths of them seen only once. Source material: CD8+ T cells from PBMCs. The receptors were sampled from a human donor with multiple sclerosis. CDR3s include the opening cysteine and the closing phenylalanine or tryptophan. The D gene is left open where the match is weak. Clone size appears in some rows only: once, few, many, or a class for an expanded clone.

j_call: TRBJ2-1; cdr3_length: 16; d_call: TRBD1; v_call: TRBV10-3; clone_size: NA; cdr3_aa: CAISEEGQGALSEQFF; cdr3_nt: TGTGCCATCAGTGAGGAGGGACAGGGGGCGCTGAGTGAGCAGTTCTTC
j_call: TRBJ2-5; cdr3_length: 12; d_call: NA; v_call: TRBV6-1; clone_size: NA; cdr3_aa: CASRDVAETQYF; cdr3_nt: TGTGCCAGCCGGGACGTGGCAGAGACCCAGTACTTC
j_call: TRBJ1-1; cdr3_length: 15; d_call: NA; v_call: TRBV3-1; clone_size: once; cdr3_aa: CASSPYVSDGTEAFF; cdr3_nt: TGTGCCAGCAGCCCTTATGTGTCTGATGGTACTGAAGCTTTCTTT
j_call: TRBJ2-1; cdr3_length: 12; d_call: NA; v_call: TRBV24-1; clone_size: NA; cdr3_aa: CATSDTSWEQFF; cdr3_nt: TGTGCCACCAGTGACACTTCATGGGAGCAGTTCTTC
j_call: TRBJ2-7; cdr3_length: 15; d_call: TRBD2; v_call: TRBV6-5; clone_size: NA; cdr3_aa: CASSYGTAGEGEQYF; cdr3_nt: TGTGCCAGCAGTTACGGTACAGCGGGAGAGGGAGAGCAGTACTTC
j_call: TRBJ1-1; cdr3_length: 12; d_call: NA; v_call: TRBV12-3/TRBV12-4; clone_size: once; cdr3_aa: CASDTRNTEAFF; cdr3_nt: TGTGCCAGCGATACAAGGAACACTGAAGCTTTCTTT
j_call: TRBJ2-1; cdr3_length: 14; d_call: NA; v_call: TRBV27; clone_size: NA; cdr3_aa: CASSPTWALNEQFF; cdr3_nt: TGTGCCAGCAGCCCGACTTGGGCGTTAAATGAGCAGTTCTTC
j_call: TRBJ1-1; cdr3_length: 16; d_call: NA; v_call: TRBV10-3; clone_size: few; cdr3_aa: CAISESPPTGYTEAFF; cdr3_nt: TGTGCCATCAGTGAGTCCCCCCCGACGGGCTACACTGAAGCTTTCTTT
j_call: TRBJ1-3; cdr3_length: 16; d_call: NA; v_call: TRBV28; clone_size: once; cdr3_aa: CASSSIRESSGNTIYF; cdr3_nt: TGTGCCAGCAGTTCGATCAGGGAGAGCTCTGGAAACACCATATATTTT
j_call: TRBJ2-3; cdr3_length: 16; d_call: TRBD2; v_call: TRBV4-3; clone_size: NA; cdr3_aa: CASSYLLAGDQDTQYF; cdr3_nt: TGCGCCAGCAGCTACTTACTAGCGGGAGATCAAGATACGCAGTATTTT
j_call: TRBJ2-7; cdr3_length: 13; d_call: NA; v_call: TRBV27; clone_size: few; cdr3_aa: CASSLGTEYEQYF; cdr3_nt: TGTGCCAGCTCCCTGGGGACGGAATACGAGCAGTACTTC
j_call: TRBJ2-7; cdr3_length: 13; d_call: NA; v_call: TRBV6-2/TRBV6-3; clone_size: NA; cdr3_aa: CASSLAVAYEQYF; cdr3_nt: TGTGCCAGCAGCTTAGCGGTTGCCTACGAGCAGTACTTC
j_call: TRBJ2-1; cdr3_length: 14; d_call: NA; v_call: TRBV10-3; clone_size: NA; cdr3_aa: CAISALATYNEQFF; cdr3_nt: TGTGCCATCAGTGCCCTAGCGACCTACAATGAGCAGTTCTTC
j_call: TRBJ2-1; cdr3_length: 12; d_call: NA; v_call: TRBV30; clone_size: NA; cdr3_aa: CAWNLEANEQFF; cdr3_nt: TGTGCCTGGAACTTGGAGGCTAACGAGCAGTTCTTC
j_call: TRBJ2-2; cdr3_length: 13; d_call: NA; v_call: TRBV19; clone_size: NA; cdr3_aa: CASSIAGPGELFF; cdr3_nt: TGTGCCAGTAGTATTGCCGGACCCGGGGAGCTGTTTTTT
j_call: TRBJ2-3; cdr3_length: 15; d_call: TRBD1; v_call: TRBV19; clone_size: NA; cdr3_aa: CASSIWSQGANTQYF; cdr3_nt: TGTGCCAGTAGTATTTGGAGTCAGGGGGCCAATACGCAGTATTTT
j_call: TRBJ2-1; cdr3_length: 12; d_call: NA; v_call: TRBV20-1; clone_size: NA; cdr3_aa: CSAREINTEQFF; cdr3_nt: TGCAGTGCTAGAGAAATTAACACGGAACAGTTCTTC
j_call: TRBJ2-7; cdr3_length: 12; d_call: NA; v_call: TRBV28; clone_size: NA; cdr3_aa: CASSISPYEQYF; cdr3_nt: TGTGCCAGCAGTATATCGCCCTACGAGCAGTACTTC
j_call: TRBJ2-7; cdr3_length: 13; d_call: NA; v_call: TRBV10-3; clone_size: NA; cdr3_aa: CAISGAGPYEQYF; cdr3_nt: TGTGCCATCAGTGGGGCCGGACCCTACGAGCAGTACTTC
j_call: TRBJ2-3; cdr3_length: 16; d_call: TRBD2; v_call: TRBV19; clone_size: NA; cdr3_aa: CARHGPLAEYTDTQYF; cdr3_nt: TGTGCCAGACATGGACCACTAGCGGAGTACACAGATACGCAGTATTTT
j_call: TRBJ2-7; cdr3_length: 13; d_call: NA; v_call: TRBV20-1; clone_size: once; cdr3_aa: CSSKRGPRYEQYF; cdr3_nt: TGCAGTTCTAAGCGTGGACCAAGATACGAGCAGTACTTC
j_call: TRBJ2-1; cdr3_length: 16; d_call: TRBD1; v_call: TRBV28; clone_size: NA; cdr3_aa: CASSLWGDRSDNEQFF; cdr3_nt: TGTGCCAGCAGTTTATGGGGGGACAGGAGTGACAATGAGCAGTTCTTC
j_call: TRBJ2-1; cdr3_length: 12; d_call: NA; v_call: TRBV20-1; clone_size: NA; cdr3_aa: CSAERPYNEQFF; cdr3_nt: TGCAGTGCCGAGCGGCCCTACAATGAGCAGTTCTTC
j_call: TRBJ2-3; cdr3_length: 14; d_call: TRBD1; v_call: TRBV30; clone_size: NA; cdr3_aa: CAFTFRGPGDTQYF; cdr3_nt: TGTGCCTTCACGTTCAGGGGGCCCGGAGATACGCAGTATTTT
j_call: TRBJ1-2; cdr3_length: 12; d_call: NA; v_call: TRBV19; clone_size: NA; cdr3_aa: CASSPGDYGYTF; cdr3_nt: TGTGCCAGTAGTCCAGGGGACTATGGCTACACCTTC
j_call: TRBJ2-3; cdr3_length: 16; d_call: NA; v_call: TRBV27; clone_size: NA; cdr3_aa: CASSLSLGGAADTQYF; cdr3_nt: TGTGCCAGCAGTTTATCTCTTGGGGGCGCCGCAGATACGCAGTATTTT
j_call: TRBJ1-2; cdr3_length: 13; d_call: TRBD1; v_call: TRBV11-2; clone_size: NA; cdr3_aa: CASSSGDRDGYTF; cdr3_nt: TGTGCCAGCAGTTCCGGGGACAGAGATGGCTACACCTTC
j_call: TRBJ1-1; cdr3_length: 14; d_call: NA; v_call: TRBV29-1; clone_size: NA; cdr3_aa: CSVVGGAQNTEAFF; cdr3_nt: TGCAGCGTTGTTGGGGGGGCCCAGAACACTGAAGCTTTCTTT
j_call: TRBJ2-1; cdr3_length: 14; d_call: NA; v_call: TRBV29-1; clone_size: once; cdr3_aa: CSVEGDPSYNEQFF; cdr3_nt: TGCAGCGTGGAGGGGGACCCCTCCTACAATGAGCAGTTCTTC
j_call: TRBJ2-5; cdr3_length: 15; d_call: NA; v_call: TRBV4-1; clone_size: NA; cdr3_aa: CASSQVHSGAETQYF; cdr3_nt: TGCGCCAGCAGCCAAGTCCACTCGGGAGCCGAGACCCAGTACTTC
j_call: TRBJ2-5; cdr3_length: 14; d_call: NA; v_call: TRBV12-3/TRBV12-4; clone_size: NA; cdr3_aa: CASIFGGLGETQYF; cdr3_nt: TGTGCCAGCATTTTCGGGGGGCTCGGGGAGACCCAGTACTTC
j_call: TRBJ2-2; cdr3_length: 13; d_call: NA; v_call: TRBV6-4; clone_size: NA; cdr3_aa: CASSDRDTGELFF; cdr3_nt: TGTGCCAGCAGTGACAGGGACACCGGGGAGCTGTTTTTT
j_call: TRBJ2-3; cdr3_length: 14; d_call: TRBD2; v_call: TRBV27; clone_size: NA; cdr3_aa: CASRSGSPSDTQYF; cdr3_nt: TGTGCCAGCCGGAGCGGGAGTCCCTCAGATACGCAGTATTTT
j_call: TRBJ1-1; cdr3_length: 17; d_call: NA; v_call: TRBV27; clone_size: NA; cdr3_aa: CASSSAREDSRLFGAFF; cdr3_nt: TGTGCCAGCAGCTCAGCCCGCGAGGACAGCCGATTATTTGGAGCTTTCTTT
j_call: TRBJ1-5; cdr3_length: 12; d_call: NA; v_call: TRBV12-3/TRBV12-4; clone_size: NA; cdr3_aa: CASSWPNQPQHF; cdr3_nt: TGTGCCAGCAGTTGGCCCAATCAGCCCCAGCATTTT
j_call: TRBJ1-3; cdr3_length: 15; d_call: NA; v_call: TRBV4-3; clone_size: NA; cdr3_aa: CASSQDHRTGNTIYF; cdr3_nt: TGCGCCAGCAGCCAAGATCACAGAACTGGAAACACCATATATTTT
j_call: TRBJ2-2; cdr3_length: 16; d_call: NA; v_call: TRBV7-2; clone_size: NA; cdr3_aa: CASSLVSGTNTGELFF; cdr3_nt: TGTGCCAGCAGTCTTGTATCGGGGACGAACACCGGGGAGCTGTTTTTT
j_call: TRBJ2-7; cdr3_length: 14; d_call: TRBD2; v_call: TRBV11-2; clone_size: NA; cdr3_aa: CASSLTSGTYEQYF; cdr3_nt: TGTGCCAGCAGCTTGACTAGCGGGACCTACGAGCAGTACTTC
j_call: TRBJ2-6; cdr3_length: 16; d_call: TRBD1; v_call: TRBV2; clone_size: NA; cdr3_aa: CASTKQGFFPANVLTF; cdr3_nt: TGTGCCAGCACGAAACAGGGGTTTTTTCCGGCCAACGTCCTGACTTTC
j_call: TRBJ2-4; cdr3_length: 11; d_call: TRBD1; v_call: TRBV10-2; clone_size: NA; cdr3_aa: CASGTGNIQYF; cdr3_nt: TGCGCCTCAGGGACAGGAAACATTCAGTACTTC
j_call: TRBJ1-1; cdr3_length: 12; d_call: NA; v_call: TRBV19; clone_size: NA; cdr3_aa: CASTSGVSEAFF; cdr3_nt: TGTGCCAGTACTTCAGGAGTCTCTGAAGCTTTCTTT
j_call: TRBJ2-1; cdr3_length: 15; d_call: NA; v_call: TRBV6-4; clone_size: NA; cdr3_aa: CASSEELVEYNEQFF; cdr3_nt: TGTGCCAGCAGTGAAGAGCTAGTGGAATACAATGAGCAGTTCTTC
j_call: TRBJ2-1; cdr3_length: 15; d_call: TRBD2; v_call: TRBV7-9; clone_size: few; cdr3_aa: CASSLEAGVYNEQFF; cdr3_nt: TGTGCCAGCAGCTTAGAAGCGGGAGTCTACAATGAGCAGTTCTTC
j_call: TRBJ2-7; cdr3_length: 14; d_call: TRBD2; v_call: TRBV7-2; clone_size: few; cdr3_aa: CASSSSGRSYEQYF; cdr3_nt: TGTGCCAGCAGTTCTAGCGGGAGGTCCTACGAGCAGTACTTC
j_call: TRBJ2-4; cdr3_length: 15; d_call: NA; v_call: TRBV7-9; clone_size: NA; cdr3_aa: CASSLATVSPLIQYF; cdr3_nt: TGTGCCAGCAGCTTAGCGACAGTTTCCCCCTTGATTCAGTACTTC
j_call: TRBJ2-7; cdr3_length: 14; d_call: TRBD1; v_call: TRBV7-9; clone_size: once; cdr3_aa: CASSFGTGIGEQYF; cdr3_nt: TGTGCCAGCAGCTTTGGGACAGGGATCGGCGAGCAGTACTTC
j_call: TRBJ2-1; cdr3_length: 14; d_call: NA; v_call: TRBV10-1; clone_size: NA; cdr3_aa: CASSGQSSYNEQFF; cdr3_nt: TGCGCCAGCAGTGGTCAGAGCTCCTACAATGAGCAGTTCTTC
j_call: TRBJ1-5; cdr3_length: 19; d_call: NA; v_call: TRBV6-4; clone_size: NA; cdr3_aa: CASSIPPYGGACSNQPQHF; cdr3_nt: TGTGCCAGCAGTATACCGCCCTACGGGGGCGCTTGTAGCAATCAGCCCCAGCATTTT
j_call: TRBJ2-3; cdr3_length: 14; d_call: NA; v_call: TRBV6-5; clone_size: NA; cdr3_aa: CASSSFSGGDTQYF; cdr3_nt: TGTGCCAGCAGTTCCTTTAGCGGAGGTGATACGCAGTATTTT
j_call: TRBJ1-2; cdr3_length: 13; d_call: NA; v_call: TRBV2; clone_size: NA; cdr3_aa: CASRGLGHYGYTF; cdr3_nt: TGTGCCAGCAGGGGACTGGGACACTATGGCTACACCTTC
j_call: TRBJ2-1; cdr3_length: 15; d_call: NA; v_call: TRBV12-3/TRBV12-4; clone_size: NA; cdr3_aa: CASSQFRGADNEQFF; cdr3_nt: TGTGCCAGCAGCCAATTTAGGGGCGCGGACAATGAGCAGTTCTTC
j_call: TRBJ1-2; cdr3_length: 15; d_call: NA; v_call: TRBV30; clone_size: NA; cdr3_aa: CAWSVPSRPSYGYTF; cdr3_nt: TGTGCCTGGAGTGTACCCAGCCGTCCTTCCTATGGCTACACCTTC